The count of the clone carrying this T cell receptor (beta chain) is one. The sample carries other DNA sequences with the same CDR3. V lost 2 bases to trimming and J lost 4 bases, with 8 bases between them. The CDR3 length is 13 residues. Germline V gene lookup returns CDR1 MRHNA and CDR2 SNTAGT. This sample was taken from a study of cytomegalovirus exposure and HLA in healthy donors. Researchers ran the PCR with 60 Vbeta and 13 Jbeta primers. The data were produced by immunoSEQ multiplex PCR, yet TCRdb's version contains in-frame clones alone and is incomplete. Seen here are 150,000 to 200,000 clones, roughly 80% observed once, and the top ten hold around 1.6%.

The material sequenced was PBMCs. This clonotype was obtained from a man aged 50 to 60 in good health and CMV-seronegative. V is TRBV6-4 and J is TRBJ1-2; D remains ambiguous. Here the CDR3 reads CASSDPGGYGYTF. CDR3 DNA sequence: TGTGCCAGCAGTGACCCGGGAGGCTATGGCTACACCTTC.